The rows below give T cell receptor beta chains drawn from one sample of a study of blood T cell repertoires in COVID-19. Sequencing was performed with immunoSEQ multiplex PCR; in TCRdb, only in-frame clones are kept and a portion is missing. Of 50,000 to 60,000 clones in the sample, about four fifths were seen once. Sequencing was carried out using peripheral blood. Receptors were obtained from a man between 65 and 79 years old with active COVID-19. The CDR3 runs from the conserved cysteine through the conserved F or W. A D gene is named only where the DNA matches it firmly. Rows may omit the clone size; those that give it use once, few, many or a size class.

v_gene,d_gene,abundance,j_gene,CDR3aa,CDR3nt
TRBV7-2,.,.,TRBJ2-1,CASSLARLGYNEQFF,TGTGCCAGCAGCTTAGCGAGGCTCGGGTACAATGAGCAGTTCTTC
TRBV5-1,.,.,TRBJ2-1,CASSLWGGDEQFF,TGCGCCAGCAGCTTGTGGGGGGGCGATGAGCAGTTCTTC
TRBV12-3/TRBV12-4,.,.,TRBJ1-2,CASSPSWGRGYTF,TGTGCCAGCAGTCCAAGCTGGGGCAGGGGCTACACCTTC
TRBV4-1,TRBD1,.,TRBJ1-1,CASTKQGTNTEAFF,TGCGCCAGTACCAAACAGGGGACGAACACTGAAGCTTTCTTT
TRBV7-7,.,.,TRBJ2-5,CASSLGHSPQETQYF,TGTGCTAGCAGCTTGGGACATAGCCCCCAAGAGACCCAGTACTTC
TRBV19,TRBD1,.,TRBJ1-3,CASSIPGGQRNTIYF,TGTGCCAGTAGTATTCCAGGGGGCCAGAGAAACACCATATATTTT
TRBV4-1,.,few,TRBJ1-1,CASSQGAGVRTEAFF,TGCGCCAGCAGCCAAGGGGCAGGGGTGAGGACTGAAGCTTTCTTT
TRBV7-2,.,.,TRBJ2-7,CASSLEGRVSYEQYF,TGTGCCAGCAGCTTGGAGGGTCGGGTATCCTACGAGCAGTACTTC
TRBV27,TRBD1,.,TRBJ1-4,CASGRGVNEKLFF,TGTGCCAGCGGCAGGGGGGTCAATGAAAAACTGTTTTTT
TRBV5-4,TRBD1,.,TRBJ2-1,CASSAVLTGEQFF,TGTGCCAGCAGCGCGGTACTGACAGGGGAGCAGTTCTTC
TRBV30,.,.,TRBJ2-3,CAWSQGLLGTDTQYF,TGTGCCTGGTCGCAGGGACTCCTCGGCACAGATACGCAGTATTTT
TRBV15,TRBD2,.,TRBJ2-2,CATSSPTSGGARELFF,TGTGCCACCAGCAGCCCAACTAGCGGGGGGGCCAGGGAGCTGTTTTTT
TRBV5-5,TRBD1,once,TRBJ2-3,CASSLEGQGAGDTQYF,TGTGCCAGCAGCTTGGAGGGACAGGGGGCTGGAGATACGCAGTATTTT
TRBV5-6,.,once,TRBJ1-5,CASSLGTNQPQHF,TGTGCCAGCAGCTTGGGTACTAATCAGCCCCAGCATTTT
TRBV7-2,.,.,TRBJ1-3,CASSTEGGRVGGNTIYF,TGTGCCAGCAGCACCGAGGGGGGGCGAGTTGGTGGAAACACCATATATTTT
TRBV3-1/TRBV3-2,TRBD2,.,TRBJ2-3,CASSAASGRSTDTQYF,TGTGCCAGCAGTGCCGCTAGCGGGAGATCTACAGATACGCAGTATTTT
TRBV27,TRBD1,.,TRBJ1-5,CASSSTGEWNQPQHF,TGTGCCAGCAGCTCTACAGGGGAATGGAATCAGCCCCAGCATTTT
TRBV5-1,.,.,TRBJ1-4,CASSDGRGEKLFF,TGCGCCAGCAGCGACGGTAGGGGTGAAAAACTGTTTTTT
TRBV24-1,.,.,TRBJ1-4,CATSDGQKGRANEKLFF,TGTGCCACCAGTGATGGGCAGAAGGGGAGGGCTAATGAAAAACTGTTTTTT
TRBV4-2,.,few,TRBJ1-4,CASSRDPGTLGEKLFF,TGTGCCAGCAGCCGCGATCCCGGGACTCTGGGTGAAAAACTGTTTTTT
TRBV7-9,.,.,TRBJ2-7,CASSLAPGGEQYF,TGTGCCAGCAGCTTAGCTCCCGGGGGCGAGCAGTACTTC
TRBV7-9,.,many,TRBJ1-3,CASSLSGIGGRSSGNTIYF,TGTGCCAGCAGCTTATCGGGGATCGGGGGAAGAAGCTCTGGAAACACCATATATTTT
TRBV5-8,.,.,TRBJ2-7,CASSPGANHYEQYF,TGTGCCAGCAGCCCTGGAGCAAACCACTACGAGCAGTACTTC
TRBV27,.,.,TRBJ1-2,CASRSGQGGYTF,TGTGCCAGCAGATCAGGGCAGGGCGGCTACACCTTC
TRBV6-2/TRBV6-3,.,.,TRBJ1-5,CASSYSGRASQHF,TGTGCCAGCAGTTACTCGGGCAGGGCATCCCAGCATTTT
TRBV14,.,.,TRBJ1-2,CASSQESDINYGYTF,TGTGCCAGCAGCCAAGAATCGGACATTAACTATGGCTACACCTTC
TRBV2,.,.,TRBJ2-5,CASSEESGTGETQYF,TGTGCCAGCAGCGAAGAGTCCGGGACTGGAGAGACCCAGTACTTC
TRBV4-1,.,.,TRBJ2-5,CASSQEGLPGETQYF,TGCGCCAGCAGCCAAGAGGGACTCCCGGGGGAGACCCAGTACTTC
TRBV4-3,.,.,TRBJ1-5,CASSQDTGPQHF,TGCGCCAGCAGCCAAGATACAGGGCCCCAGCATTTT
TRBV5-1,.,.,TRBJ2-5,CASSLATSKETQYF,TGCGCCAGCAGCTTGGCCACTAGCAAAGAGACCCAGTACTTC
TRBV19,.,.,TRBJ1-2,CASSNYRTDLNYGYTF,TGTGCCAGTAGTAACTACAGGACCGACCTTAACTATGGCTACACCTTC
TRBV6-2/TRBV6-3,.,.,TRBJ1-2,CASSPDRRNYYGYTF,TGTGCCAGCAGTCCAGACAGGCGGAATTACTATGGCTACACCTTC
TRBV11-3,.,.,TRBJ2-3,CASSSGLDTQYF,TGTGCCAGCAGCTCGGGATTGGATACGCAGTATTTT
TRBV7-9,TRBD1,.,TRBJ1-2,CASSLGTGWDYGYTF,TGTGCCAGCAGCCTAGGGACAGGGTGGGACTATGGCTACACCTTC
TRBV6-1,TRBD1,.,TRBJ1-2,CASSETGVGSYGYTF,TGTGCCAGCAGTGAAACAGGGGTAGGGAGCTATGGCTACACCTTC
TRBV27,.,once,TRBJ2-1,CASSSITTGQVEQFF,TGTGCCAGCAGCTCGATCACCACAGGGCAGGTTGAGCAGTTCTTC
TRBV5-1,.,.,TRBJ2-7,CASSLDRRTAYEQYF,TGCGCCAGCAGCTTGGACAGGCGGACCGCCTACGAGCAGTACTTC
TRBV2,.,.,TRBJ2-7,CASSEGTVYEQYF,TGTGCCAGCAGTGAAGGGACAGTCTACGAGCAGTACTTC
TRBV5-1,.,few,TRBJ1-5,CASSRDSNPNQPQHF,TGCGCCAGCAGCCGCGACAGCAATCCCAATCAGCCCCAGCATTTT
TRBV6-2/TRBV6-3,TRBD2,.,TRBJ2-3,CASSYLGTSGRDTQYF,TGTGCCAGCAGTTACCTCGGGACTAGCGGAAGGGATACGCAGTATTTT
TRBV12-5,TRBD1,once,TRBJ2-1,CASGLKQGGEQFF,TGTGCTAGTGGCCTTAAACAGGGGGGCGAGCAGTTCTTC
TRBV4-3,.,.,TRBJ2-7,CASSQDLGGLIYEQYF,TGCGCCAGCAGCCAAGATCTTGGGGGGTTGATTTACGAGCAGTACTTC
TRBV27,.,.,TRBJ2-5,CASSLGAGAKETQYF,TGTGCCAGCAGTCTGGGTGCGGGGGCGAAAGAGACCCAGTACTTC
TRBV3-1/TRBV3-2,.,.,TRBJ1-1,CASSQQGGGAELAFF,TGTGCCAGCAGCCAGCAAGGCGGAGGGGCAGAATTAGCTTTCTTT
TRBV6-5,.,.,TRBJ1-1,CASSIGGTEAFF,TGTGCCAGCAGTATAGGGGGTACTGAAGCTTTCTTT
TRBV10-3,TRBD1,.,TRBJ2-7,CAISPGQGYEQYF,TGTGCCATCAGTCCCGGACAGGGCTACGAGCAGTACTTC
TRBV11-1,.,.,TRBJ2-5,CASSTPLTGRKTQYF,TGTGCCAGCAGCACCCCACTTACAGGGCGGAAGACCCAGTACTTC
TRBV4-1,.,few,TRBJ2-1,CASSQETTSSYNEQFF,TGCGCCAGCAGCCAAGAAACTACCAGCTCCTACAATGAGCAGTTCTTC
TRBV19,TRBD1,.,TRBJ1-5,CASSWTGGSNQPQHF,TGTGCCAGTAGTTGGACAGGGGGGAGCAATCAGCCCCAGCATTTT
TRBV19,TRBD2,.,TRBJ2-6,CASSRPPGTSGGAAGANVLTF,TGTGCCAGTAGCCGACCTCCCGGGACTAGCGGGGGGGCCGCTGGGGCCAACGTCCTGACTTTC
TRBV10-2,TRBD1,.,TRBJ1-2,CASSPGQNYGYTF,TGCGCCAGCAGTCCGGGACAGAACTATGGCTACACCTTC
TRBV7-6,TRBD2,.,TRBJ2-3,CASSLVTSGAYTDTQYF,TGTGCCAGCAGCTTAGTAACTAGCGGGGCCTACACAGATACGCAGTATTTT
TRBV18,.,.,TRBJ1-1,CASSPLEGAEAFF,TGTGCCAGCTCACCACTTGAGGGTGCAGAAGCTTTCTTT
TRBV24-1,.,.,TRBJ1-3,CATSDTDRSGNTIYF,TGTGCCACCAGTGATACCGACAGGTCTGGAAACACCATATATTTT
TRBV6-5,.,.,TRBJ1-3,CASSYMTGGDRNTIYF,TGTGCCAGCAGTTACATGACAGGTGGCGACAGAAACACCATATATTTT
TRBV7-3,.,once,TRBJ1-2,CASSPDRNYGYTF,TGTGCCAGCAGCCCCGACAGGAACTATGGCTACACCTTC
TRBV6-4,.,few,TRBJ2-7,CASSDSRIRGSVREQYF,TGTGCCAGCAGTGACTCGAGGATACGAGGGTCCGTGAGGGAGCAGTACTTC
TRBV18,TRBD1,.,TRBJ2-1,CASSPTDRGISNEQFF,TGTGCCAGCTCCCCTACGGACAGGGGGATCTCCAATGAGCAGTTCTTC
TRBV18,TRBD2,.,TRBJ2-7,CASSPSRGGPYEQYF,TGTGCCAGCTCACCGTCGCGGGGGGGCCCATACGAGCAGTACTTC
TRBV19,TRBD1,.,TRBJ1-1,CASSTSPGTGITEAFF,TGTGCCAGTAGTACAAGCCCCGGGACAGGGATCACTGAAGCTTTCTTT